This TCR beta chain was sequenced for a study of blood T cell repertoires in COVID-19. Study as a whole: There were acute and convalescent COVID-19 samples, and they came from the United States, Italy and Spain.

Here immunoSEQ multiplex PCR was the method, and the copy in TCRdb shows in-frame clones only, minus some. The table lists 160,000 or so clones, roughly 80% of them singletons, with about 1.6% in the top ten. The V gene's germline CDR1 is SGHVS and CDR2 FQNEAQ. J lost 6 bases, V lost 5 bases, and 9 bases had no gene match. This CDR3 has 14 amino acids. V is TRBV7-8 and J is TRBJ2-7; 8 nucleotides match TRBD2. The sequence was obtained from a human donor in a cohort sampled during active COVID-19. The sample taken for sequencing was peripheral blood. The CDR3 loop reads CASSQPGGSPEQYF. The CDR3 nucleotides read TGTGCCAGCAGCCAACCGGGGGGGTCTCCCGAGCAGTACTTC.